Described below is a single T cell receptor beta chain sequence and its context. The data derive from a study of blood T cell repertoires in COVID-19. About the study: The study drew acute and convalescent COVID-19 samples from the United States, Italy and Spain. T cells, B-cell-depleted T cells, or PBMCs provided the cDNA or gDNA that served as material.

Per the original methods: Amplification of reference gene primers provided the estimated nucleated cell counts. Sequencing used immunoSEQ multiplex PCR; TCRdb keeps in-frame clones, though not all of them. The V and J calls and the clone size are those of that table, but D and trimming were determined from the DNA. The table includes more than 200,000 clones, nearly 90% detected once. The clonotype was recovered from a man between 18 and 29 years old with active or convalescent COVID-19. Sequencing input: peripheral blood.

DNA of the CDR3: TGTGCCAGCAGCCCCAGGGTTGCTGGAAACACCATATATTTT. As protein: CASSPRVAGNTIYF. V is TRBV13 and J is TRBJ1-3; maybe TRBD1 (5 bases). The CDR3 has 14 residues. V was trimmed by 5 bases and J by 2 bases, leaving 10 bases between them. CDR1 and CDR2 (germline): PRHDT, FYEKMQ (reference sequence).